This T cell receptor beta chain emerged from a study of T cells after posttransplantation cyclophosphamide. Overall study results and limits: After PTCy, TRB diversity resembled that of CNI/methotrexate controls. Later post-transplant blood repertoires were often dominated by donor CD8+ memory clones.

Method: immunoSEQ multiplex PCR; TCRdb's copy keeps in-frame clones and lacks some. The sample lists approximately 26,000 clones; approximately 90% were seen once. After removal of 3 bases from V and 1 base from J, the junction contained 7 bases not matched to a gene. The CDR3 runs 16 residues. Per the germline V gene, CDR1 is SGHRS and CDR2 is YFSETQ. As concerns this clone: Its antigen is undetermined.

The receptor was isolated from a man in his fifties. V gene TRBV5-1 combines with J gene TRBJ2-1; TRBD1 aligns across 7 bases. The sequenced sample was PBMCs. CDR3 DNA sequence: TGCGCCAGCAGCTATACTGGGACAGTGTCCTACAATGAGCAGTTCTTC. Amino acid sequence: CASSYTGTVSYNEQFF.